This TCR beta chain was obtained from a study of blood T cell repertoires in COVID-19. Regarding this clone: One end of the junction fails to match germline, which may point to a read error.

As handled by the study authors: Nucleated cell counts were estimated from reference gene primer amplification. The assay was immunoSEQ multiplex PCR, and TCRdb's table has in-frame clones only and misses some. That table is the source of V, J and clone size, and D and trimming were worked out from the DNA. This sample yields approximately 250,000 clones, of which about 87% are seen a single time; 2.5% to 4% belongs to the top ten. The clonotype was recovered from a woman aged 40 to 50 who had been exposed to COVID-19. The source material was PBMCs or T cells enriched from blood (not recorded which).

Here the CDR3 reads CASSPTWNTEAFF. CDR3 DNA: TGTGCCAGCAGCCCCACTTGGAACACTGAAGCTTTCTTT. This chain uses TRBV5-1 with TRBJ1-1; D not resolved. The CDR3 extends over 13 amino acids. Germline V gives CDR1 SGHRS, CDR2 YFSETQ.